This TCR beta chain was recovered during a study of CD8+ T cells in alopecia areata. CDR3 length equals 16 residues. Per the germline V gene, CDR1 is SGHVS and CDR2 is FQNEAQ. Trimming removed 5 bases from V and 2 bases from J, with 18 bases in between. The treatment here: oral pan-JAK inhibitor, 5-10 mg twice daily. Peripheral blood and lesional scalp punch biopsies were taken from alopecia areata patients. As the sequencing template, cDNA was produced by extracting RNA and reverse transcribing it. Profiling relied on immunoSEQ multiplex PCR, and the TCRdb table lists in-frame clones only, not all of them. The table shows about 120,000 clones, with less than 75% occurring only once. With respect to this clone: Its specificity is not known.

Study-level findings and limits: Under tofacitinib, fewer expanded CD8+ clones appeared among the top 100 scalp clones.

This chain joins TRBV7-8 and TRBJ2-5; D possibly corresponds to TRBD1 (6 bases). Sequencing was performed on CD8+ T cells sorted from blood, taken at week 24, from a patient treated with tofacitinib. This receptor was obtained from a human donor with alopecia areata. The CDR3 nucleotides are TGTGCCAGCAGCCTACCGGGAACAGGGATTCAAGAGACCCAGTACTTC. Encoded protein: CASSLPGTGIQETQYF.